This T cell receptor (beta chain) comes out of a study of shared T cell receptors in the human thymus. CDR1 SGHDN and CDR2 FVKESK come from the germline V gene. This CDR3 region has 18 residues. V was clipped by 0 bases and J by 0 bases, with 15 bases between them. Assay: immunoSEQ multiplex PCR; the TCRdb copy retains only in-frame clones and omits some. The profile covers about 660,000 clones, with 88% appearing a single time and 0.0095% to 0.013% taken by the ten largest. The table lists this clone with a few counts. These same data were also listed under a study on human thymus T cells. That study reports: Thymic repertoires from unrelated individuals overlapped highly, related research reported.

J is TRBJ1-3 and V is TRBV14; D uncertain. The sample taken for sequencing was thymocytes. The sequence came from a boy younger than two with a congenital heart defect. The CDR3 nucleotides read TGTGCCAGCAGCCAAGACCCACTATTTCTCTCCTCTGGAAACACCATATATTTT. Translation: CASSQDPLFLSSGNTIYF.